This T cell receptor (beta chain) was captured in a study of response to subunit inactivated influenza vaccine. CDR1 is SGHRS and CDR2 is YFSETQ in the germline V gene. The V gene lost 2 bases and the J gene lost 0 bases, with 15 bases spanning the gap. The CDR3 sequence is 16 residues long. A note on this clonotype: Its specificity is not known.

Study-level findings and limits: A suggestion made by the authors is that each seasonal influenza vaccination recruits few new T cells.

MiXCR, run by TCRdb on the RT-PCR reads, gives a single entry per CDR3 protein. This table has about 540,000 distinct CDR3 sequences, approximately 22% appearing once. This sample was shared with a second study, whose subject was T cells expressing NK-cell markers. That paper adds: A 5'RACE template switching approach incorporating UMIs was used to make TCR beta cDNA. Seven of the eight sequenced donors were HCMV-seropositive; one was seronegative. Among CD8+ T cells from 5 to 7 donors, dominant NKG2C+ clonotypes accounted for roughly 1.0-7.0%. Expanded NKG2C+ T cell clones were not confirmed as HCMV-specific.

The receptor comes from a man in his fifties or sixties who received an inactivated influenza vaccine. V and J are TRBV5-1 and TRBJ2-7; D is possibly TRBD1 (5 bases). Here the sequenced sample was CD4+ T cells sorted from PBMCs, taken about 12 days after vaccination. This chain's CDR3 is CASSFLITDSSYEQYF. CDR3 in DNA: TGCGCCAGCAGCTTTCTCATTACAGACAGCTCCTACGAGCAGTACTTC.